This TCR beta chain originates from a study of tumour-infiltrating T cells in Burkitt lymphoma. Study summary: Repertoire clonality predicted overall and progression-free survival.

The sample holds a few counts of this clone. Germline values: CDR1 MNHEY, CDR2 SVGAGI. The CDR3 is 15 residues long. Between the trimmed V and J ends, which lost 2 bases and 0 bases, there was a span of 9 bases. Clones were read by immunoSEQ multiplex PCR, and TCRdb kept only the in-frame ones, dropping some. The repertoire holds over a thousand clones, with 15% to 20% as singletons. Sequencing was carried out using tumor tissue. The TCR sequence derives from a human donor with Burkitt lymphoma. The chain is built from TRBV6-5 and TRBJ2-3; maybe TRBD2 (5 bases). The CDR3: CASSYGRTSTDTQYF. CDR3 nucleotide sequence: TGTGCCAGCAGTTACGGCCGGACTAGCACAGATACGCAGTATTTT.